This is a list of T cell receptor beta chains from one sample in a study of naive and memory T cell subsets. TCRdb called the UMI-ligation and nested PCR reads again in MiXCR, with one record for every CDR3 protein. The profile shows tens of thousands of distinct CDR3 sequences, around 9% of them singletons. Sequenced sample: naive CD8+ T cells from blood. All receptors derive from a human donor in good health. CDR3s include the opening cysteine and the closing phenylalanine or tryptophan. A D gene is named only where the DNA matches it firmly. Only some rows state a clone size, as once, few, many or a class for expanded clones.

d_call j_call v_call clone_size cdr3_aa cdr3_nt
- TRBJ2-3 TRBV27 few CASSRYSVSTDTQYF TGTGCCAGCAGTCGCTATAGCGTCAGCACAGATACGCAGTATTTT
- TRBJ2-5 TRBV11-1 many CASSLAVETQYF TGTGCCAGCAGCTTAGCGGTTGAGACCCAGTACTTC
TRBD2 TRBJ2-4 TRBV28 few CASSWGTSGRMAQYF TGTGCCAGCAGTTGGGGGACTAGCGGGAGGATGGCTCAGTACTTC
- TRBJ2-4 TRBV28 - CASTASKNIQYF TGTGCCAGCACGGCCTCCAAAAACATTCAGTACTTC
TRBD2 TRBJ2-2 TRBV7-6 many CASSFGGLGLAGELFF TGTGCCAGCAGCTTTGGGGGACTAGGACTCGCCGGGGAGCTGTTTTTT
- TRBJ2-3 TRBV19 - CASSIIKRDTQYF TGTGCCAGTAGTATCATTAAAAGGGATACGCAGTATTTT
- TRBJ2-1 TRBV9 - CASSPSGQTPYNEQFF TGTGCCAGCAGCCCTTCTGGACAGACCCCCTACAATGAGCAGTTCTTC
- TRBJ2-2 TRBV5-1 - CASSFNGGELFF TGCGCCAGCAGCTTTAACGGCGGGGAGCTGTTTTTT
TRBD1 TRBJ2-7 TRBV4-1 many CASSLRTGATYEQYF TGCGCCAGCAGCCTACGGACAGGGGCGACCTACGAGCAGTACTTC
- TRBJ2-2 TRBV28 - CASSLRSSLRTGELFF TGTGCCAGCAGTTTGCGGTCTAGCCTACGGACCGGGGAGCTGTTTTTT
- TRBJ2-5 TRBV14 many CASSQRYQETQYF TGTGCCAGCAGCCAAAGGTACCAAGAGACCCAGTACTTC
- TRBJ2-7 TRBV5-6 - CASSLAPGASYEQYF TGTGCCAGCAGCTTGGCCCCCGGGGCCTCCTACGAGCAGTACTTC
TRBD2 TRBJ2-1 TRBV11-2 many CASRVKAGLSYNEQFF TGTGCCAGCAGGGTAAAAGCGGGACTCTCCTACAATGAGCAGTTCTTC
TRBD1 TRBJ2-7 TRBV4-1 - CASSTFIDRAYEQYF TGCGCCAGCAGTACTTTTATCGACAGGGCCTACGAGCAGTACTTC
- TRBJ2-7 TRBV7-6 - CASSLEVGSSYEQYF TGTGCCAGCAGCTTAGAAGTGGGGAGCTCCTACGAGCAGTACTTC
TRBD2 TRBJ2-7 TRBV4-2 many CASSYRLAGLSYEQYF TGTGCCAGCAGTTATCGATTAGCGGGCCTCTCCTACGAGCAGTACTTC
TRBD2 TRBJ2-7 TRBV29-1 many CSVEPLAEYEQYF TGCAGCGTTGAACCCCTAGCGGAATACGAGCAGTACTTC
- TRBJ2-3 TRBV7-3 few CASSPGGGGNTQYF TGTGCCAGCAGTCCGGGTGGAGGGGGAAATACGCAGTATTTT
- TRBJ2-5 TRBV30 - CAWSVQSVTQETQYF TGTGCCTGGAGTGTACAATCAGTTACTCAAGAGACCCAGTACTTC
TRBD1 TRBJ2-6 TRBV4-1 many CASSQALGQGALSGANVLTF TGCGCCAGCAGCCAAGCCCTAGGACAGGGGGCTTTGTCTGGGGCCAACGTCCTGACTTTC
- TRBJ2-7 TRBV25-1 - CASSPKPATYEQYF TGTGCCAGCAGTCCGAAACCAGCAACCTACGAGCAGTACTTC
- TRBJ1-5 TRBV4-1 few CASSQVVETFSNQPQHF TGCGCCAGCAGCCAAGTCGTCGAGACTTTTAGCAATCAGCCCCAGCATTTT
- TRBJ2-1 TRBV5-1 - CASSLVGHDYNEQFF TGCGCCAGCAGCTTGGTAGGGCATGACTACAATGAGCAGTTCTTC
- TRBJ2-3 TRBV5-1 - CASSLDGLLSTDTQYF TGCGCCAGCAGCTTGGACGGACTGCTTAGCACAGATACGCAGTATTTT
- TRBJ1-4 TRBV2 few CASSAGTNEKLFF TGTGCCAGCAGTGCAGGGACTAATGAAAAACTGTTTTTT
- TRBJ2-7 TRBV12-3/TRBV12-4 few CASSPASENPYEQYF TGTGCCAGCAGTCCCGCTAGCGAGAATCCCTACGAGCAGTACTTC
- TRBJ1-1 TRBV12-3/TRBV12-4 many CASSLPPGESRPNTEAFF TGTGCCAGCAGTTTACCCCCAGGGGAAAGTAGGCCGAACACTGAAGCTTTCTTT
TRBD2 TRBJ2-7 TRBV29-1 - CSASGRGEQYF TGCAGCGCTAGCGGGAGAGGCGAGCAGTACTTC
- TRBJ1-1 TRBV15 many CATSREDGLRTEAFF TGTGCCACCAGCAGAGAGGACGGGCTGCGAACTGAAGCTTTCTTT
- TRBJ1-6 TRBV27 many CASSLGSGRAPLHF TGTGCCAGCAGTTTAGGATCGGGAAGGGCACCCCTCCACTTT
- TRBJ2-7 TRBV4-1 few CASSPGQGGYEQYF TGCGCCAGCAGCCCCGGACAGGGAGGGTACGAGCAGTACTTC
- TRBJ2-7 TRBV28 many CASTPGPRSYEQYF TGTGCCAGCACACCGGGCCCCCGCTCCTACGAGCAGTACTTC
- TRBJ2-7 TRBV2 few CASRDSGGYEQYF TGTGCCAGCAGGGACTCAGGGGGGTACGAGCAGTACTTC
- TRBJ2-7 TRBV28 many CASSLTVRGAGGEQYF TGTGCCAGCAGTTTAACCGTCAGAGGCGCCGGCGGGGAGCAGTACTTC
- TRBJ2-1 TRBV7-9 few CASSPDSNSYNEQFF TGTGCCAGCAGCCCAGACAGTAACTCCTACAATGAGCAGTTCTTC
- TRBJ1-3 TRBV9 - CASSVDGNTGNTIYF TGTGCCAGCAGCGTTGACGGAAATACTGGAAACACCATATATTTT
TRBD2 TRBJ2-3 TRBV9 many CASSASGSTDTQYF TGTGCCAGCAGCGCTAGCGGTAGCACAGATACGCAGTATTTT
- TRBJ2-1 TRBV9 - CASSADWDNEQFF TGTGCCAGCAGCGCGGACTGGGACAATGAGCAGTTCTTC
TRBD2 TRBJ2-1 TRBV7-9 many CASSRPGLAYNEQFF TGTGCCAGCAGCCGGCCGGGACTAGCCTACAATGAGCAGTTCTTC
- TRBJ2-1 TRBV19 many CASSIGQAYYNEQFF TGTGCCAGTAGTATTGGGCAGGCGTACTACAATGAGCAGTTCTTC
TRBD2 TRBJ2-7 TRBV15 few CATSRELAGESYEQYF TGTGCCACCAGCAGGGAACTAGCGGGTGAATCCTACGAGCAGTACTTC
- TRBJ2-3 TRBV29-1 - CSAVGGLLADTQYF TGCAGCGCTGTGGGAGGACTTTTGGCGGATACGCAGTATTTT
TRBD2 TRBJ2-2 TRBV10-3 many CAISDPNLAGVTINTGELFF TGTGCCATCAGTGACCCCAACCTAGCGGGAGTAACCATTAACACCGGGGAGCTGTTTTTT
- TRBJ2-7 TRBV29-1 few CSVVDRIHEQYF TGCAGCGTCGTCGACAGGATCCACGAGCAGTACTTC
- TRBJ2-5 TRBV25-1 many CASSDPRLGGQETQYF TGTGCCAGCAGTGACCCCCGGTTGGGCGGTCAAGAGACCCAGTACTTC
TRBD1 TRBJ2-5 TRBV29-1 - CSVGRQGRSGETQYF TGCAGCGTCGGGAGACAGGGGAGGAGCGGGGAGACCCAGTACTTC
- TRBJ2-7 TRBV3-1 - CASSQVTPEEQYF TGTGCCAGCAGCCAAGTCACTCCGGAGGAGCAGTACTTC
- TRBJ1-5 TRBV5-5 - CASGKDTNQPQHF TGTGCCAGCGGTAAGGATACCAATCAGCCCCAGCATTTT
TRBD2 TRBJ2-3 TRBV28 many CASSPGLAGGPGPADTQYF TGTGCCAGCAGTCCGGGGCTAGCGGGAGGGCCTGGCCCCGCAGATACGCAGTATTTT
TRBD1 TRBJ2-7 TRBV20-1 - CSAIPTTGDYEQYF TGCAGTGCTATTCCCACTACAGGGGACTACGAGCAGTACTTC
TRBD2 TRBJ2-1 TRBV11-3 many CASSLGLARFNEQFF TGTGCCAGCAGCTTAGGACTAGCGAGGTTCAATGAGCAGTTCTTC
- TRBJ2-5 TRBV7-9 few CASSLGQAIGQYF TGTGCCAGCAGCTTAGGACAGGCTATCGGCCAGTACTTC
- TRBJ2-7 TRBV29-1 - CSVEELGETGYEQYF TGCAGCGTTGAAGAACTGGGGGAAACGGGGTACGAGCAGTACTTC
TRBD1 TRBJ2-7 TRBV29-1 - CSVMPTGISYEQYF TGCAGCGTAATGCCGACAGGGATCTCCTACGAGCAGTACTTC